These 14 T cell receptor beta chains came from one sample sequenced in a study of OX40 agonist ivuxolimab in advanced cancers. The library was made by the immunoSEQ multiplex PCR assay. What TCRdb holds here is the immuneACCESS table cut down to in-frame rearrangements. Part of the clones is not present; checked against another copy, under half of the missing clones reflect an unresolved V gene, and the others are unexplained. The sample has approximately 37,000 clones on record, around 83% of them singletons. The top ten clones comprise roughly 19% of the sample. The specimen was CD4+ or CD8+ T cells sorted from blood, collected in a trial of the OX40 agonist ivuxolimab. These receptors were taken from an adult with an advanced solid tumor such as melanoma, head and neck, liver or kidney cancer.

The chain joins TRBV27 to TRBJ2-3; no reliable D call. CDR1 and CDR2 from the germline V gene are MNHEY and SMNVEV (reference sequence). The CDR3 runs to 16 residues. V shed 1 base and J shed 4 bases, with 15 bases lying between them. The chain's CDR3 is CASSLFKGLVADTQYF. Written as DNA, the CDR3 is TGTGCCAGCAGTTTATTTAAAGGTCTGGTCGCAGATACGCAGTATTTT.

This clone came up once. The junction shows a germline mismatch at one end, possibly a read error. Different DNA sequences within this sample yield the same CDR3. V gene TRBV6-5 combines with J gene TRBJ2-7, with TRBD2 as a possible D gene (7 bases). The CDR3 sequence is 15 residues long. Germline V gives CDR1 MNHEY, CDR2 SVGAGI. CDR3 protein: CASSFRGGLVYEQYF. CDR3 in DNA: TGCGCCAGCAGTTTTCGCGGGGGCCTAGTCTACGAGCAGTACTTC.

V is TRBV5-6 and J is TRBJ1-1, with a tentative D call TRBD1 (5 bases). V was cut by 4 bases and J by 4 bases, with 17 bases left in between. Germline lookup yields CDR1 SGHDT and CDR2 YYEEEE. The CDR3 extends over 15 amino acids. The chain's CDR3 is CASSPADLGTTEAFF. The CDR3 nucleotides read TGTGCCAGCAGCCCCGCCGATCTGGGGACCACTGAAGCTTTCTTT.

This clone was recorded only once. The CDR3 DNA sequence: TGCAGCGTTGAGCGGGACACCCCCTACGAGCAGTACTTC. Amino acids: CSVERDTPYEQYF. The V call is TRBV29-1, the J call TRBJ2-7; D possibly uses TRBD1 or TRBD2 (6 bases each). The CDR3 consists of 13 residues. Between the trimmed V and J ends, which lost 3 bases and 2 bases, there was a span of 11 bases. Germline V gene sequence: CDR1 SQVTM, CDR2 ANQGSEA.

The chain employs TRBV4-3 and TRBJ2-1; tentatively, D is TRBD1 (6 bases). This CDR3 is built from 15 residues. Trimming removed 1 base at V and 3 bases at J, with 10 bases between. Germline V gene lookup returns CDR1 LGHNA and CDR2 YSLEER. The DNA for the CDR3 is TGCGCCAGCAGCCAAGCGGCAGGGGTCTACAATGAGCAGTTCTTC. Translated, it gives CASSQAAGVYNEQFF.

The gene calls are TRBV7-3 and TRBJ1-1; TRBD1 aligns across 8 bases. The ends lost 2 bases at V and 4 bases at J; junction bases unmatched: 12. This CDR3 is 17 amino acids long. CDR1 SGHTA and CDR2 FQGTGA come from the germline V gene. The CDR3 region has the DNA TGTGCCAGCAGCTTAGACCCTCAGGGGGCCTATGGCACTGAAGCTTTCTTT. Its translation is CASSLDPQGAYGTEAFF.

This clone has just one count. This chain links TRBV6-5 with TRBJ1-5; D may be TRBD1 (6 bases). V shed 4 bases and J shed 3 bases, with 10 bases lying between them. From germline, CDR1 is MNHEY and CDR2 SVGAGI. CDR3 size: 14 residues. The CDR3 DNA reads TGTGCCAGCAGTTGGGCAGGGGACAATCAGCCCCAGCATTTT. Amino acids: CASSWAGDNQPQHF.

The sample holds one count of this clone. The V and J genes are TRBV2 and TRBJ1-4; no firm D call. Trimming shortened V by 2 bases and J by 4 bases, and 11 bases separated the two germline ends. The CDR3 totals 15 residues. Germline CDR1 SNHLY, CDR2 FYNNEI. The CDR3 coding sequence is TGTGCCAGCAGTGAACTAAGTGGGGTTAATGAAAAACTGTTTTTT. It yields the protein CASSELSGVNEKLFF.

The chain carries TRBV10-2 and TRBJ2-1; 7 nucleotides align to TRBD2. In germline, CDR1 is WSHSY, CDR2 SAAADI. The CDR3 length is 15 residues. V shed 3 bases, J shed 0 bases, and the junction held 2 bases outside the gene matches. CDR3 in DNA: TGCGCCAGCAGTGACGGCGGGAGCTCCTACAATGAGCAGTTCTTC. This gives the protein CASSDGGSSYNEQFF.

The V gene is TRBV5-1, the J gene TRBJ2-7; D possibly uses TRBD1 or TRBD2 (5 bases each). The CDR3 has 14 residues. Germline V gene data show CDR1 as SGHRS and CDR2 as YFSETQ. Trimming shortened V by 4 bases and J by 0 bases, and 11 bases separated the two germline ends. The DNA for the CDR3 is TGCGCCAGCAGCCAAGCCGGGGCCTCCTACGAGCAGTACTTC. Amino acids: CASSQAGASYEQYF.

This clone was observed a few times. CDR3 protein: CASSLAGNTEAFF. The CDR3 DNA is TGTGCCAGCAGCTTGGCAGGGAACACTGAAGCTTTCTTT. J is TRBJ1-1 and V is TRBV5-6; no clear D gene. With 0 bases removed from V and 1 base from J, the gap between germline ends came to 4 bases. Germline assignment: CDR1 SGHDT and CDR2 YYEEEE. The CDR3 is made up of 13 amino acids.

The gene calls are TRBV4-2 and TRBJ2-7; TRBD2 aligns across 11 bases. After removal of 2 bases from V and 7 bases from J, the junction contained 10 bases not matched to a gene. The CDR3 covers 16 residues. Looked up from germline, CDR1 is LGHNA and CDR2 is YNFKEQ. The CDR3 here is CASSQTGLAGGQEQYF. Here the CDR3 DNA reads TGTGCCAGCAGCCAAACCGGGCTAGCGGGAGGACAGGAGCAGTACTTC.

The rearrangement joins TRBV9 to TRBJ2-3; no definite D call. Germline CDR1 is SGDLS and CDR2 is YYNGEE. Between the trimmed V and J ends, which lost 0 bases and 7 bases, there was a span of 12 bases. This CDR3 has 14 amino acids. Here the CDR3 reads CASSVGQTVNTQYF. The CDR3 nucleotides read TGTGCCAGCAGCGTAGGCCAGACGGTTAATACGCAGTATTTT. The full variable domain, rest sourced from reference TRBV9 and TRBJ2-3, is DSGVTQTPKHLITATGQRVTLRCSPRSGDLSVYWYQQSLDQGLQFLIQYYNGEERAKGNILERFSAQQFPDLHSELNLSSLELGDSALYFCASSVGQTVNTQYFGPGTRLTVL.

The chain joins TRBV2 to TRBJ2-5; no reliable D call. Germline V CDR1 and CDR2: SNHLY, FYNNEI. Between the trimmed V and J ends, which lost 2 bases and 5 bases, there was a span of 9 bases. The CDR3 sequence is 13 residues long. The DNA for the CDR3 is TGTGCCAGCAGTGAATCCCAGATTGAGACCCAGTACTTC. This encodes CASSESQIETQYF.